These 17 T cell receptor beta chains were all obtained from the same sample, sequenced in a study of T-cell memory formation after mild COVID-19. TCRdb independently ran MiXCR on the 5' RACE reads; one entry per CDR3 protein. The data show 350,000 or so distinct CDR3 sequences, with 20% to 25% seen just once and around an eighth held by the top ten. The sample was PBMCs or a T cell subset sorted from them (not recorded which). Every receptor here comes from an adult woman who had mild COVID-19 (a few samples of this study predate the infection). Cell type and time point are not known.

The chain couples TRBV20-1 to TRBJ1-1; TRBD1 matches 10 bases. The CDR3 spans 15 residues. Germline values: CDR1 DFQATT, CDR2 SNEGSKA (reference sequence). The trim removed 2 bases at V and 0 bases at J, leaving 3 bases unmatched. The CDR3 coding sequence is TGCAGTGCTAGAAGGGGGACAGGGGTGAACACTGAAGCTTTCTTT. It codes for CSARRGTGVNTEAFF.

This clonotype appeared many times. The chain combines TRBV6-1 with TRBJ2-7, with D hard to call. The V and J ends lost 2 bases and 3 bases respectively, with 11 bases between them. The CDR3 consists of 14 residues. Looked up from germline, CDR1 is MNHNS and CDR2 is SASEGT. The CDR3 coding sequence is TGTGCCAGCAGTGAATCCCACGGCCGCTACGAGCAGTACTTC. Translating it yields CASSESHGRYEQYF.

The chain couples TRBV20-1 to TRBJ2-1, with TRBD2 matching over 9 bases. Germline V gives CDR1 DFQATT, CDR2 SNEGSKA (reference sequence). The CDR3 loop spans 20 amino acids. The V gene end was trimmed by 1 base and the J gene end by 1 base; junction bases not matched to a gene: 17. CDR3 protein: CSARALLSSGDKGSYNEQFF. CDR3 coding DNA: TGCAGTGCTAGAGCACTTCTTTCTAGCGGGGATAAGGGGTCCTACAATGAGCAGTTCTTC.

The chain uses TRBV6-2 or TRBV6-3 and TRBJ2-7, with D tentatively TRBD1 (7 bases). Trimming stripped 6 bases from V and 3 bases from J, with 18 bases between. Germline assignment: CDR1 MNHEY and CDR2 SVGEGT. The CDR3 is 15 amino acids. For the CDR3, the DNA is TGTGCCAGCAGGCGGGGACAGTCGGATTTCTACGAGCAGTACTTC. Protein product: CASRRGQSDFYEQYF.

The chain couples TRBV9 to TRBJ2-5, with a weak D call TRBD2 (6 bases). CDR3 length equals 15 residues. Between the trimmed V and J ends, which lost 3 bases and 4 bases, there was a span of 16 bases. The germline CDR1 and CDR2 sequences are SGDLS and YYNGEE. The CDR3 sequence: CASSEQRARGETQYF. CDR3 DNA: TGTGCCAGCAGCGAACAGCGGGCCCGGGGAGAGACCCAGTACTTC.

This clonotype was recorded a few times. The chain couples TRBV7-9 to TRBJ2-2; 8 bases fit TRBD2. With 7 bases clipped from V and 0 bases from J, the junction kept 7 bases outside the gene matches. The germline V gene encodes CDR1 SEHNR and CDR2 FQNEAQ (reference sequence). There are 16 residues in the CDR3. The DNA for the CDR3 is TGTGCCAGCAACCCACGGGAGGGGCCGAACACCGGGGAGCTGTTTTTT. Translating it yields CASNPREGPNTGELFF.

This clonotype occurred many times. The chain joins TRBV2 to TRBJ2-7; possible D gene TRBD1, 5 bases. There are 17 residues in the CDR3. From germline, CDR1 is SNHLY and CDR2 FYNNEI. The V gene lost 0 bases and the J gene lost 1 base, with 16 bases spanning the gap. The chain's CDR3 is CASSEALAGPRSYEQYF. The CDR3 DNA sequence: TGTGCCAGCAGTGAAGCGCTTGCAGGGCCTAGGTCCTACGAGCAGTACTTC.

This clonotype turned up a few times. The chain is built from TRBV12-3 or TRBV12-4 and TRBJ2-1, with 8 bases that match TRBD2. This CDR3 spans 15 amino acids. V trimming: 1 base; J trimming: 7 bases; junction bases outside the gene matches: 6. Written as DNA, the CDR3 is TGTGCCAGCAGTTTAGGGGCGGGGGGTTTGAATGAGCAGTTCTTC. Translated, it gives CASSLGAGGLNEQFF.

V and J are TRBV6-5 and TRBJ1-2, with D maybe TRBD1 (6 bases). From germline, CDR1 is MNHEY and CDR2 SVGAGI. V lost 4 bases to trimming and J lost 4 bases, with 19 bases between them. The CDR3 has 16 residues. CDR3 protein: CASSLKGTLVGYGYTF. CDR3 coding DNA: TGTGCCAGCAGTTTGAAAGGGACACTGGTGGGCTATGGCTACACCTTC.

This clonotype occurred a few times. This chain uses TRBV6-5 with TRBJ2-3; D might be TRBD1 or TRBD2, each matching 5 bases. This CDR3 region has 14 residues. Germline V gene data show CDR1 as MNHEY and CDR2 as SVGAGI. V lost 10 bases to trimming and J lost 3 bases, with 17 bases between them. CDR3 nucleotides: TGTGCCACCACCCGGGGCTCGAGGACAGATACGCAGTATTTT. This gives the protein CATTRGSRTDTQYF.

This clonotype occurred a few times. The rearrangement uses TRBV5-6 and TRBJ2-3; possible D gene TRBD2, 5 bases. The CDR3 has 15 residues. V was trimmed by 1 base and J by 1 base, leaving 10 bases between them. Germline loops: CDR1 SGHDT, CDR2 YYEEEE. CDR3 in DNA: TGTGCCAGCAGCTTGATGGGGAGCGGCACAGATACGCAGTATTTT. It codes for CASSLMGSGTDTQYF.

In this sample, this clonotype turned up a few times. This chain connects TRBV7-8 to TRBJ2-1; 8 bases align to TRBD1. This CDR3 region has 15 residues. Germline V gene sequence: CDR1 SGHVS, CDR2 FQNEAQ. The J segment lost 4 bases and the V segment lost 1 base, leaving 3 bases of the junction unmatched. The chain's CDR3 is CASSLEGQVYNEQFF. The CDR3 DNA reads TGTGCCAGCAGCTTAGAGGGACAGGTGTACAATGAGCAGTTCTTC.

The V call is TRBV7-2, the J call TRBJ2-3, with TRBD2 identical over 12 bases. J gave up 6 bases and V 5 bases, and 9 bases lay outside the gene matches. CDR1 and CDR2 (germline): SGHTA, FQGNSA. There are 16 residues in the CDR3. CDR3 bases: TGTGCCAGCAGCCTTAGACTAGCGGGAGATTCGGATACGCAGTATTTT. Translation gives CASSLRLAGDSDTQYF.

The sample holds one count of this clonotype. CDR3 amino acids: CASVPLERRTDTQYF. In DNA, the CDR3 is TGTGCCAGCGTACCCCTAGAGCGCCGCACAGATACGCAGTATTTT. V and J are TRBV18 and TRBJ2-3; D unresolved. In germline, CDR1 is KGHSH, CDR2 LQKENI. V gave up 8 bases and J gave up 1 base, with 16 bases separating them. The CDR3 sequence is 15 residues long.

Only a few counts were recorded for this clonotype. The rearrangement joins TRBV5-1 to TRBJ2-7; the D gene is possibly TRBD1 (7 bases). The CDR3 covers 14 residues. The ends were cut back, 0 bases at V and 3 bases at J, with 10 bases in the middle. Germline V gene lookup returns CDR1 SGHRS and CDR2 YFSETQ. The CDR3 DNA reads as TGCGCCAGCAGCTTGGAGCAGGGGGGCTACGAGCAGTACTTC. Its translation is CASSLEQGGYEQYF.

The gene calls are TRBV30 and TRBJ2-1, with 10 positions matching TRBD2. Losses at the gene ends were 4 bases for V and 3 bases for J; bases not matched to a gene: 6. CDR1 is GTSNPN and CDR2 is SVGIG in the germline V gene (reference sequence). The CDR3 has 15 amino acids. CDR3 nucleotides: TGTGCCTGGACTAGCGGGAGAGGAGGCTACAATGAGCAGTTCTTC. Translating it yields CAWTSGRGGYNEQFF.

V gene TRBV10-3 combines with J gene TRBJ1-1, with D tentatively TRBD1 (5 bases). Trimming shortened V by 6 bases and J by 2 bases, and 10 bases separated the two germline ends. Germline V lookup: CDR1 ENHRY, CDR2 SYGVKD. The CDR3 covers 13 residues. CDR3 coding DNA: TGTGCCATCAGGCCGGGACCTAACACTGAAGCTTTCTTT. Encoded protein: CAIRPGPNTEAFF.